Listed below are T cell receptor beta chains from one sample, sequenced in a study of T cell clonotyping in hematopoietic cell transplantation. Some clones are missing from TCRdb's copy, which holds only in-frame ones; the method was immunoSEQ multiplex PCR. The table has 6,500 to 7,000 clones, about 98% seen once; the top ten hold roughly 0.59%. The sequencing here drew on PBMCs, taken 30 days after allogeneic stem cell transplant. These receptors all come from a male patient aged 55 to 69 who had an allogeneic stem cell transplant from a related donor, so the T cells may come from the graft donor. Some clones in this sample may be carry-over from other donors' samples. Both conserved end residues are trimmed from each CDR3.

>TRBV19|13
ASSKTGAGSTEAF
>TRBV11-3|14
ASSSGESSGANVLT
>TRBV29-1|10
SVVRSQETQY
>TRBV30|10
AWETGNTEAF
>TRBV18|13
ASSPLSGGDQPQH
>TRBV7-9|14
ASSLARGGNTGELF
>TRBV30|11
AWSEAWGGTIY
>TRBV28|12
ASTLTGSLDEQY
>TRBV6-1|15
ASSVILAGGNTDTQY
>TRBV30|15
AWRQRGRGFGNQPQH
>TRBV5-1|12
ASSSWTGFDEQF
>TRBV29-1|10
SVGVVGETQY
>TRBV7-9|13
ASTPTYGNTDTQY
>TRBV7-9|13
ASSLADRVGYGYT
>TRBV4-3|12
ASSQDGLNYGYT
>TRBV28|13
ASSSPGQGALGYT
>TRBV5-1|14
ASSLEPGRTGNTIY